The rows below give T cell receptor beta chains drawn from one sample of a study of shared clonotypes between healthy human individuals. The method was immunoSEQ multiplex PCR; TCRdb's version includes in-frame clones alone and lacks a portion of them. The sample contains around 2,000,000 clones, roughly 95% of which appear only once. The sequenced sample consisted of naive CD8+ T cells sorted from blood. The receptors were sampled from a man between 18 and 35 years old in good health. CDR3s include the opening cysteine and the closing phenylalanine or tryptophan. The D gene is left open where the match is weak. Expanded clones get a size class; other rows say once, few or many, or leave the size out.

clone_size: -; d_call: -; v_call: TRBV5-6; j_call: TRBJ2-2; cdr3_nt: TGTGCCAGCAGCTTGGGGTCCGGGGAGCTGTTTTTT; cdr3_aa: CASSLGSGELFF
clone_size: -; d_call: -; v_call: TRBV7-2; j_call: TRBJ2-7; cdr3_nt: TGTGCCAGCAGCTTAGAGGGGGGAATCTACTACGAGCAGTACTTC; cdr3_aa: CASSLEGGIYYEQYF
clone_size: -; d_call: -; v_call: TRBV30; j_call: TRBJ1-2; cdr3_nt: TGTGCCTGGAGCGACGGCAGATCTAACTATGGCTACACCTTC; cdr3_aa: CAWSDGRSNYGYTF
clone_size: once; d_call: -; v_call: TRBV11-1; j_call: TRBJ1-1; cdr3_nt: TGTGCCAGCAGCTTCCACAGCATGAACACTGAAGCTTTCTTT; cdr3_aa: CASSFHSMNTEAFF
clone_size: -; d_call: -; v_call: TRBV7-9; j_call: TRBJ2-7; cdr3_nt: TGTGCCAGCAGCTTAGGTGGGGTAAGGACGATTTACGAGCAGTACTTC; cdr3_aa: CASSLGGVRTIYEQYF
clone_size: -; d_call: -; v_call: TRBV9; j_call: TRBJ2-3; cdr3_nt: TGTGCCAGCAGCTCGATTATTTGGGATACGCAGTATTTT; cdr3_aa: CASSSIIWDTQYF
clone_size: -; d_call: TRBD2; v_call: TRBV6-1; j_call: TRBJ2-2; cdr3_nt: TGTGCCAGCAGTGAATTGGGACTAGCCAACACCGGGGAGCTGTTTTTT; cdr3_aa: CASSELGLANTGELFF
clone_size: -; d_call: TRBD2; v_call: TRBV4-1; j_call: TRBJ2-7; cdr3_nt: TGCGCCAGCAGCCAAGAAGGGGGACTAGCCCACTACGAGCAGTACTTC; cdr3_aa: CASSQEGGLAHYEQYF
clone_size: -; d_call: -; v_call: TRBV4-1; j_call: TRBJ2-7; cdr3_nt: TGCGCCAGCAGCCAAGATACCAGGTACGAACAGTACTTC; cdr3_aa: CASSQDTRYEQYF
clone_size: -; d_call: -; v_call: TRBV11-3; j_call: TRBJ1-1; cdr3_nt: TGTGCCAGCAGCAGGGGAGACACTGAAGCTTTCTTT; cdr3_aa: CASSRGDTEAFF
clone_size: -; d_call: -; v_call: TRBV5-4; j_call: TRBJ1-2; cdr3_nt: TGTGCCAGCAGTTCTCCAGGGACCTATGGCTACACCTTC; cdr3_aa: CASSSPGTYGYTF
clone_size: -; d_call: TRBD1; v_call: TRBV29-1; j_call: TRBJ1-2; cdr3_nt: TGCAGCGTTGCTGGGGACAGAAGAGGCACCTTC; cdr3_aa: CSVAGDRRGTF
clone_size: -; d_call: -; v_call: TRBV6-1; j_call: TRBJ2-3; cdr3_nt: TGTGCCAGCAGAGCTAGCACAGATACGCAGTATTTT; cdr3_aa: CASRASTDTQYF
clone_size: -; d_call: -; v_call: TRBV7-3; j_call: TRBJ2-7; cdr3_nt: TGTGCCAGCAGCGTGGGGGGCGGCACCTACGAGCAGTACTTC; cdr3_aa: CASSVGGGTYEQYF
clone_size: -; d_call: -; v_call: TRBV29-1; j_call: TRBJ2-7; cdr3_nt: TGCAGCGTTGCACTGTGGCACCGGGGACCCGAGCAGTACTTC; cdr3_aa: CSVALWHRGPEQYF
clone_size: -; d_call: -; v_call: TRBV5-4; j_call: TRBJ1-2; cdr3_nt: TGTGCCAGCAGCTCCCCCCCCGGGGCTGAACTAGGCTACACCTTC; cdr3_aa: CASSSPPGAELGYTF
clone_size: -; d_call: -; v_call: TRBV11-3; j_call: TRBJ1-1; cdr3_nt: TGTGCCAGCAGCTTTGGGGACACTGAAGCTTTCTTT; cdr3_aa: CASSFGDTEAFF
clone_size: -; d_call: TRBD1; v_call: TRBV18; j_call: TRBJ1-5; cdr3_nt: TGTGCCAGCTCACCCGGGACAGGGGGCGGTCAGCCCCAGCATTTT; cdr3_aa: CASSPGTGGGQPQHF